This TCR beta chain came from a study of beta chain features in type 1 diabetes. This clone was seen only a few times. The CDR3 loop spans 14 amino acids. Germline CDR1 reads MDHEN; CDR2 reads SYDVKM. Between the trimmed V and J ends, which lost 10 bases and 2 bases, there was a span of 14 bases. Of the isolated RNA, all was reverse transcribed, and so the sequenced material was expressed TCRB transcripts. Method: immunoSEQ multiplex PCR; TCRdb's copy keeps in-frame clones and lacks some. The sample includes approximately 380,000 clones, around 16% seen only once; the top ten take roughly 0.017%. The receptor's source is a woman aged 18-30 years in good health. The chain combines TRBV28 with TRBJ1-4; a weak D match, TRBD1 (6 bases). The specimen was naive CD4+ T cells from blood. CDR3 in amino acids: CATINRATNEKLFF. CDR3 bases: TGTGCCACTATTAACAGGGCTACTAATGAAAAACTGTTTTTT.